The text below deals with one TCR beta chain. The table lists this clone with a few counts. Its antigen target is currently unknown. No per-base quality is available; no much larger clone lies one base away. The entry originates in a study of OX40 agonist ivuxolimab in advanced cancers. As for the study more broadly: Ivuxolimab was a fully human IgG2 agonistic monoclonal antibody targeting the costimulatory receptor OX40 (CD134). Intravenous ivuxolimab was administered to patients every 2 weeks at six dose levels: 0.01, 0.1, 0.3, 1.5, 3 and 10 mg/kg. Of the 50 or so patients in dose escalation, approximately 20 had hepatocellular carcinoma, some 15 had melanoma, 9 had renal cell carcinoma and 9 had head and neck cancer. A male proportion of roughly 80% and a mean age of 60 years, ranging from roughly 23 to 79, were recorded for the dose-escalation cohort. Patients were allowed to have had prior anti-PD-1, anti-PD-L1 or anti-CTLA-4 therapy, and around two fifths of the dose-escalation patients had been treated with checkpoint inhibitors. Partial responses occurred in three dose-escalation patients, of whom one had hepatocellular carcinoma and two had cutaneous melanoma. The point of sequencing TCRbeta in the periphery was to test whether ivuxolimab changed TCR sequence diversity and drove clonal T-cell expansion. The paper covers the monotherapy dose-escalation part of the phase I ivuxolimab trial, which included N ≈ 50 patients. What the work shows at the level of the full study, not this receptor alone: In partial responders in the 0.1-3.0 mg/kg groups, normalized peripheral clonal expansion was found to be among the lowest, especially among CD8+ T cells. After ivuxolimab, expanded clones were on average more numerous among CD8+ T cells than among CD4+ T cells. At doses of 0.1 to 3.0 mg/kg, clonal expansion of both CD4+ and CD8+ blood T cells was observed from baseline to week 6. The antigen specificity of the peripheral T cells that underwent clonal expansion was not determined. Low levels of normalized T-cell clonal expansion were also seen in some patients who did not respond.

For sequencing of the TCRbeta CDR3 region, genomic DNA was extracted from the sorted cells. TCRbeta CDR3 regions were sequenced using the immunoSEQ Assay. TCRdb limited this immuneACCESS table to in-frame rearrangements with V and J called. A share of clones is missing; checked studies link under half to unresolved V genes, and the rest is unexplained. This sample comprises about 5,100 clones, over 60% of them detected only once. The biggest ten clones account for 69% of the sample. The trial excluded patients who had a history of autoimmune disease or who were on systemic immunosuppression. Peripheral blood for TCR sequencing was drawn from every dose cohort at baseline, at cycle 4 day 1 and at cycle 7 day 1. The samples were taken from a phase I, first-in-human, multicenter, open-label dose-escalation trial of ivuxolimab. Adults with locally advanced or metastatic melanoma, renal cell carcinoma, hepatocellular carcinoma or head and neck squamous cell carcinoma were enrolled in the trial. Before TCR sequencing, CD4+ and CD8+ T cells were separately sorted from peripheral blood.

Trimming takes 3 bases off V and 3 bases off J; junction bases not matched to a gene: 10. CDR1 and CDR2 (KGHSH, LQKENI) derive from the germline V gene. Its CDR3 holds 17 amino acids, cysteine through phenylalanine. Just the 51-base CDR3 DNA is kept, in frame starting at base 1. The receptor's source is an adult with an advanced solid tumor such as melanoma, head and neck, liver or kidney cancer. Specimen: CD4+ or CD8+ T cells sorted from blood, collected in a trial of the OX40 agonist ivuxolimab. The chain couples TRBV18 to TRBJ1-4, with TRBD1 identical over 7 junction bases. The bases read TGTGCCAGCTCACCGACAATCAGGGGGGCGGCTAATGAAAAACTGTTTTTT. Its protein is CASSPTIRGAANEKLFF.